This T cell receptor (beta chain) was captured in a study of blood T cell repertoires in COVID-19. Whole-study context: Spain, Italy and the United States supplied samples that represented acute and convalescent COVID-19. Sample material is recorded as cDNA or gDNA derived from T cells, B-cell-depleted T cells, or PBMCs.

Source study methods: Researchers report that nucleated cell counts were estimated from reference gene primer amplification. TCRdb's copy holds only in-frame clones and misses some; the assay was immunoSEQ multiplex PCR. V and J calls and clone size are as listed in that table; D and trimming were resolved from the DNA. Here the sample spans more than 300,000 clones, around 88% being singletons. CDR1 and CDR2 (germline): SGHTA, FQGNSA. This CDR3 contains 13 residues. V gave up 0 bases and J gave up 5 bases, with 7 bases separating them. V and J are TRBV7-2 and TRBJ1-1; D may be TRBD1 (5 bases). The sample consisted of peripheral blood. The receptor's source is a woman between 50 and 59 years old with acute or convalescent COVID-19. The CDR3 here is CASSLAGVTEAFF. CDR3 sequence (DNA): TGTGCCAGCAGCTTAGCAGGGGTGACTGAAGCTTTCTTT. The full variable domain, its missing parts supplied by reference TRBV7-2 and TRBJ1-1, is GAGVSQSPSNKVTEKGKDVELRCDPISGHTALYWYRQSLGQGLEFLIYFQGNSAPDKSGLPSDRFSAERTGGSVSTLTIQRTQQEDSAVYLCASSLAGVTEAFFGQGTRLTVV.